The 9 T cell receptor beta chains below all came from one sample that was sequenced in a study of blood T cell repertoires in COVID-19. The method was immunoSEQ multiplex PCR; TCRdb's version includes in-frame clones alone and lacks a portion of them. Among roughly 170,000 clones, around 74% were seen once, and the ten largest hold around 8%. Sequencing was performed on peripheral blood. Receptors were obtained from an older woman with COVID-19, enrolled during active disease.

As for this clone: At one of its ends the junction is not consistent with the germline gene, which may arise from a read error. The chain links TRBV15 to TRBJ2-3, with D possibly matching TRBD2 (6 bases). The CDR3 extends over 17 amino acids. Germline CDR1 and CDR2: LNHNV and YYDKDF (reference sequence). This CDR3 is CATSRELGGLGTDTQYF. CDR3 nucleotide sequence: TGTGCCACCAGCAGAGAACTGGGAGGTTTAGGCACCGATACGCAGTATTTT.

This clone was observed at least ten times. The chain links TRBV2 to TRBJ1-5, with D unclear. Germline values: CDR1 SNHLY, CDR2 FYNNEI. The CDR3 totals 14 residues. The V end was cut by 2 bases, the J end by 7 bases, with 12 bases between. The CDR3 protein is CASSEQVGRQPQHF. CDR3 bases: TGTGCCAGCAGTGAACAAGTCGGCAGGCAGCCCCAGCATTTT.

The chain uses TRBV7-9 and TRBJ1-2; no firm D call. The CDR3 runs 13 residues. Trimming shortened V by 1 base and J by 8 bases, and 11 bases separated the two germline ends. The germline V gene encodes CDR1 SEHNR and CDR2 FQNEAQ (reference sequence). For the CDR3, the DNA is TGTGCCAGCAGCTTAGGGCCCGGAGGAGGCTACACCTTC. It translates to CASSLGPGGGYTF.

This clone has only a few counts. The chain recombines TRBV10-2 with TRBJ2-5; 8 positions match TRBD1. Germline CDR1 WSHSY, CDR2 SAAADI. This CDR3 has 14 residues. V was pared by 2 bases and J by 5 bases, with 4 bases of the junction left unmatched. The CDR3, as DNA: TGCGCCAGCAGTGAGGCACAGGGGGGTGAGACCCAGTACTTC. Translation gives CASSEAQGGETQYF.

The chain uses TRBV7-2 and TRBJ2-7, with 10 bases fitting TRBD1. The V segment lost 0 bases and the J segment 3 bases; nucleotides outside the gene matches: 8. There are 17 residues in the CDR3. The germline CDR1 and CDR2 sequences are SGHTA and FQGNSA. CDR3 coding DNA: TGTGCCAGCAGCTTAGCCTTCGGACAGGGGGTCGTCTACGAGCAGTACTTC. Its protein product is CASSLAFGQGVVYEQYF.

The chain is built from TRBV27 and TRBJ1-5; D is undetermined. From germline, CDR1 is MNHEY and CDR2 SMNVEV (reference sequence). This CDR3 spans 14 amino acids. V was clipped by 4 bases and J by 4 bases, with 11 bases between them. The chain's CDR3 is CASSSRPGNQPQHF. In DNA, the CDR3 is TGTGCCAGCAGTTCCCGGCCGGGGAATCAGCCCCAGCATTTT.

The chain uses TRBV9 and TRBJ2-3; maybe TRBD2 (6 bases). Deletions cut 0 bases from V and 3 bases from J, with 11 bases between. This CDR3 contains 15 residues. CDR1 and CDR2 (germline): SGDLS, YYNGEE. The CDR3 loop reads CASSVGPRGTDTQYF. For the CDR3, the DNA is TGTGCCAGCAGCGTAGGGCCCCGGGGGACAGATACGCAGTATTTT.

This rearrangement joins TRBV14 to TRBJ1-2; D is undetermined. V lost 0 bases and J 4 bases, leaving 12 bases between the germline ends. The CDR3 extends over 15 amino acids. The germline V gene has CDR1 SGHDN and CDR2 FVKESK. The CDR3 bases are TGTGCCAGCAGCCAAGATCTAGGTGGTTTCTATGGCTACACCTTC. It translates to CASSQDLGGFYGYTF. The whole variable domain, filled in from reference TRBV14 and TRBJ1-2, reads EAGVTQFPSHSVIEKGQTVTLRCDPISGHDNLYWYRRVMGKEIKFLLHFVKESKQDESGMPNNRFLAERTGGTYSTLKVQPAELEDSGVYFCASSQDLGGFYGYTFGSGTRLTVV.

This CDR3 reads CASRGQSTYSNQPQHF. CDR3 DNA: TGTGCCAGCAGGGGACAGTCCACTTATAGCAATCAGCCCCAGCATTTT. The genes are TRBV28 and TRBJ1-5; 7 bases agree with TRBD1. Germline V gives CDR1 MDHEN, CDR2 SYDVKM. J gave up 0 bases and V 6 bases, and 8 bases lay outside the gene matches. The CDR3 totals 16 residues.